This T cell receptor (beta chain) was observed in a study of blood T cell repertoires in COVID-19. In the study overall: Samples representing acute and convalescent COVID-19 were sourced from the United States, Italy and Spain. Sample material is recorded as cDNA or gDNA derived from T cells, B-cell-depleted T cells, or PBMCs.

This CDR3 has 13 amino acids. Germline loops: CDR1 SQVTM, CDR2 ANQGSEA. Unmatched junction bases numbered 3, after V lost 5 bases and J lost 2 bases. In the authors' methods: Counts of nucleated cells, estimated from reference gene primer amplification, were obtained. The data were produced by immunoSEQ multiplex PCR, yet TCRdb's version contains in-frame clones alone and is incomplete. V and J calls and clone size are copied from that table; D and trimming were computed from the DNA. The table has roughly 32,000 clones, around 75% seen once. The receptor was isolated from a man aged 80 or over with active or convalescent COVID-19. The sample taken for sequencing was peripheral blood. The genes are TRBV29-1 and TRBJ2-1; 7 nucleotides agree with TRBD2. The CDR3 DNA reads TGCAGCGTTAGGCGGGAGACCTACAATGAGCAGTTCTTC. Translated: CSVRRETYNEQFF.